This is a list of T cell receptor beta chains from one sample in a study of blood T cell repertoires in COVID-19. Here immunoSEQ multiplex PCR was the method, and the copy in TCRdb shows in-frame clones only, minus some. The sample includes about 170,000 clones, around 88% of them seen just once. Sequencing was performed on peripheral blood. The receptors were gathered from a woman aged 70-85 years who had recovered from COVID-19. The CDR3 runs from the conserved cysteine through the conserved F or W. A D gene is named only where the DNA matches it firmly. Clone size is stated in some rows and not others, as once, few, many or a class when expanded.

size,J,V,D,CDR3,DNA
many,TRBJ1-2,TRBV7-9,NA,CASSRPTGLYGYTF,TGTGCCAGCAGCCGCCCCACAGGCCTCTATGGCTACACCTTC
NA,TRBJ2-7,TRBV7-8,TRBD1,CASSPTGTGRYEQYF,TGTGCCAGCAGCCCAACCGGGACAGGGCGTTACGAGCAGTACTTC
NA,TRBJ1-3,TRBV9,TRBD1,CASSVAGQGVGYTIYF,TGTGCCAGCAGCGTAGCTGGCCAGGGGGTCGGTTACACCATATATTTT
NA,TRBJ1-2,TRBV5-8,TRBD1,CASSPTQGDGYTF,TGTGCCAGCAGCCCCACACAGGGGGATGGCTACACCTTC
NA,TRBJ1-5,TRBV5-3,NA,CASGAPEGQPQHF,TGTGCCAGTGGGGCTCCGGAGGGCCAGCCCCAGCATTTT
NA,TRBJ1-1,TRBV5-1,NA,CASSPHREGHPMNTEAFF,TGCGCCAGCAGCCCCCACAGGGAGGGCCACCCTATGAACACTGAAGCTTTCTTT
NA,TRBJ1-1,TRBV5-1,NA,CASSLAAGRGNTEAFF,TGCGCCAGCAGCTTGGCGGCAGGGCGGGGGAACACTGAAGCTTTCTTT
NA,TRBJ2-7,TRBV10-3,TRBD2,CAIRGLAGGRGSYEQYF,TGTGCCATCAGGGGACTAGCGGGAGGGCGGGGGTCCTACGAGCAGTACTTC
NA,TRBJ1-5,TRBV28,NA,CASTYPGPQHF,TGTGCCAGCACCTACCCAGGGCCCCAGCATTTT
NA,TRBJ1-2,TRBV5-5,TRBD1,CASSPTPGGLYGYTF,TGTGCCAGCAGCCCAACCCCAGGGGGCCTCTATGGCTACACCTTC
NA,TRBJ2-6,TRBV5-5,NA,CASSLGPVVGANVLTF,TGTGCCAGCAGCTTGGGTCCGGTGGTAGGGGCCAACGTCCTGACTTTC
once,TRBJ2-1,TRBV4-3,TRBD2,CASSQDRAGVPYNEQFF,TGCGCCAGCAGCCAAGACCGAGCGGGAGTACCCTACAATGAGCAGTTCTTC
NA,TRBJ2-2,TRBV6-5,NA,CASGGQPNTGELFF,TGTGCCTCCGGGGGGCAGCCGAACACCGGGGAGCTGTTTTTT
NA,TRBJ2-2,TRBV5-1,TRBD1,CASSAGKGADTGELFF,TGCGCCAGCAGCGCAGGGAAGGGGGCGGACACCGGGGAGCTGTTTTTT
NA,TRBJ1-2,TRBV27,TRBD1,CASRTTGGGGYTF,TGTGCCAGCAGGACGACAGGGGGCGGTGGCTACACCTTC
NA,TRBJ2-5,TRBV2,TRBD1,CASDRGGEETQYF,TGTGCCAGCGACAGGGGGGGCGAAGAGACCCAGTACTTC
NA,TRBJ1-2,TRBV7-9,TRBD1,CASSLGTGIAYGYTF,TGTGCCAGCAGCTTAGGGACAGGCATCGCCTATGGCTACACCTTC
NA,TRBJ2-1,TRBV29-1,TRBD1,CSSVGTGYNEQFF,TGCAGTAGTGTCGGGACAGGTTACAATGAGCAGTTCTTC
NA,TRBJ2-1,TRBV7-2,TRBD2,CASSTSPRTSGEQFF,TGTGCCAGCAGCACCAGCCCCCGGACTAGCGGTGAGCAGTTCTTC
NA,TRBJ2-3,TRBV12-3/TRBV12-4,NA,CASTLQGTDTQYF,TGTGCCAGCACCCTCCAGGGCACAGATACGCAGTATTTT
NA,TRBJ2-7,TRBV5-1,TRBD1,CASSLGGTGSYEQYF,TGCGCCAGCAGCTTGGGCGGGACAGGATCCTACGAGCAGTACTTC
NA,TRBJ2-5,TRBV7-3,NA,CASSPRGVLGETQYF,TGTGCCAGCAGCCCGCGGGGCGTCTTGGGGGAGACCCAGTACTTC
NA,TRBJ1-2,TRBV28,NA,CATQFVGSGVGYGYTF,TGTGCCACCCAGTTTGTAGGTAGTGGAGTGGGCTATGGCTACACCTTC
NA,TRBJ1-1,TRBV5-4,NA,CASSLFGNTEAFF,TGTGCCAGCAGCTTGTTCGGGAACACTGAAGCTTTCTTT
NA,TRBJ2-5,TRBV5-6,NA,CASSGQYVETQYF,TGTGCCAGCAGCGGACAGTATGTGGAGACCCAGTACTTC
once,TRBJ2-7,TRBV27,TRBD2,CASSPSRGGGPYEQYF,TGTGCCAGCAGTCCCTCTCGCGGGGGGGGACCCTACGAGCAGTACTTC
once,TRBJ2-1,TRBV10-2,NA,CASRQSLSYNEQFF,TGCGCCAGCCGACAGAGCCTCTCCTACAATGAGCAGTTCTTC
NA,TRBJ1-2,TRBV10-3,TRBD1,CAISEDWAGGGYTF,TGTGCCATCAGTGAAGATTGGGCAGGGGGTGGCTACACCTTC